One and the same sample provided the 11 T cell receptor beta chains below, sequenced in a study of human T cells and chemical hapten exposure. TCRdb itself ran the RACE reads through MiXCR, one entry per CDR3 protein. The data contain 84,000 or so distinct CDR3 sequences, roughly 10% of them seen just once; the ten biggest clones take up 2% to 2.5%. Indicated time point: patch test 2, 6 weeks after DPC sensitization. As for treatment: therapeutic diphenylcyclopropenone sensitization with weekly scalp DPC. The input for sequencing was whole blood, taken in connection with sensitization to the hapten diphenylcyclopropenone (DPC). The source is a young woman with alopecia areata. Some clones in this sample may be carry-over from other donors' samples.

The chain has TRBV29-1 and TRBJ1-2, with TRBD1 matching over 8 bases. Germline V gene lookup returns CDR1 SQVTM and CDR2 ANQGSEA. V gave up 6 bases and J gave up 4 bases; unmatched junction bases: 13. The CDR3 totals 15 residues. The CDR3 region is CSVATDRGNSYGYTF. The CDR3 nucleotides read TGCAGCGTCGCGACAGACAGGGGCAATTCCTATGGCTACACCTTC.

This clonotype was found a few times. The rearrangement links TRBV29-1 to TRBJ2-3; TRBD1 agrees at 7 bases. The CDR3 has 13 amino acids. With 7 bases clipped from V and 2 bases from J, the junction kept 6 bases outside the gene matches. Germline V gives CDR1 SQVTM, CDR2 ANQGSEA. CDR3 in DNA: TGCAGCGCCTCGGGACAGATCACAGATACGCAGTATTTT. Residues: CSASGQITDTQYF.

In its sample, this clonotype was seen many times. V and J are TRBV6-5 and TRBJ1-3; D possibly corresponds to TRBD1 (6 bases). The ends were cut back, 10 bases at V and 4 bases at J, with 17 bases in the middle. The CDR3 is 14 residues long. Germline CDR1 reads MNHEY; CDR2 reads SVGAGI. The CDR3 region has the DNA TGTGCCACCGGGCTCACAGGGAACGGAAACACCATATATTTT. Translated, it gives CATGLTGNGNTIYF.

With regard to this clonotype: A much larger clone lies one base from this, so it may be a read error. V and J are TRBV6-2 or TRBV6-3 and TRBJ2-6; a possible D gene is TRBD1 (5 bases). Germline loops: CDR1 MNHEY, CDR2 SVGEGT. The CDR3 length is 15 residues. This chain's CDR3 is CASRKGDSGANVPTF. The CDR3 region has the DNA TGTGCCAGCAGGAAAGGTGACTCTGGGGCCAACGTCCCGACTTTC.

This clonotype was detected ten times or more. The chain uses TRBV12-3 or TRBV12-4 and TRBJ1-2; no clear D. The length of the CDR3 is 11 residues. V was cut by 6 bases and J by 8 bases, with 10 bases left in between. As DNA, the CDR3 is TGTGCCAGCAGCCGCCAGCGGGGCTACACCTTC. Its translation is CASSRQRGYTF.

The chain joins TRBV12-3 or TRBV12-4 to TRBJ2-7; D perhaps matches TRBD2 (6 bases). Trimming removed 3 bases from V and 0 bases from J, with 12 bases in between. This CDR3 is built from 15 residues. The CDR3 region is CASSLGGYLSYEQYF. DNA of the CDR3: TGTGCCAGCAGTTTGGGGGGATACCTCTCCTACGAGCAGTACTTC.

The table lists this clonotype with many counts. V and J are TRBV10-3 and TRBJ2-3; 8 bases are a match to TRBD2. The V gene end was trimmed by 3 bases and the J gene end by 6 bases; junction bases not matched to a gene: 5. There are 14 residues in the CDR3. Germline CDR1 ENHRY, CDR2 SYGVKD. In DNA form, the CDR3 reads TGTGCCATCAGTGATGGGACTAGTGGCGATACGCAGTATTTT. Translation: CAISDGTSGDTQYF.

The V gene is TRBV4-1, the J gene TRBJ2-7, with D perhaps TRBD1 (5 bases). The CDR3 totals 14 residues. Germline V gene sequence: CDR1 MGHRA, CDR2 YSYEKL. Deletions cut 2 bases from V and 7 bases from J, with 15 bases between. CDR3 protein: CASSQTGVGLEQYF. In nucleotides, the CDR3 is TGCGCCAGCAGCCAAACAGGAGTGGGGTTAGAGCAGTACTTC.

This clonotype was seen only a few times. The J gene is TRBJ1-2, the V gene TRBV29-1; a possible D gene is TRBD1 (6 bases). The CDR3 spans 13 residues. Germline V gene lookup returns CDR1 SQVTM and CDR2 ANQGSEA. The V end was cut by 4 bases, the J end by 7 bases, with 16 bases between. CDR3 in DNA: TGCAGCGTTGTTCTGCAGGGGCTTGGTGGCTACACCTTC. Translation: CSVVLQGLGGYTF.

The table lists this clonotype with many counts. This chain connects TRBV5-6 to TRBJ1-6, with TRBD1 identical over 8 bases. Germline V CDR1 and CDR2: SGHDT, YYEEEE. CDR3 length equals 14 residues. Trimming cost V 3 bases and J 7 bases; bases outside gene matches: 3. The CDR3 is CASSYGTGNSPLHF. Here the CDR3 DNA reads TGTGCCAGCAGCTACGGGACAGGAAATTCACCCCTCCACTTT. Combining the CDR3 with reference TRBV5-6 and TRBJ1-6 gives the whole variable domain DAGVTQSPTHLIKTRGQQVTLRCSPKSGHDTVSWYQQALGQGPQFIFQYYEEEERQRGNFPDRFSGHQFPNYSSELNVNALLLGDSALYLCASSYGTGNSPLHFGNGTRLTVT.

This clonotype was recorded at least ten times. V and J are TRBV9 and TRBJ2-3; 11 bases agree with TRBD2. Germline V CDR1 and CDR2: SGDLS, YYNGEE. CDR3 length: 18 amino acids. V lost 1 base, J lost 3 bases, and 10 bases stayed unmatched. CDR3 region: CASSVQVGLAGGTDTQYF. In DNA, the CDR3 is TGTGCCAGCAGCGTACAGGTAGGGCTAGCGGGAGGAACAGATACGCAGTATTTT.